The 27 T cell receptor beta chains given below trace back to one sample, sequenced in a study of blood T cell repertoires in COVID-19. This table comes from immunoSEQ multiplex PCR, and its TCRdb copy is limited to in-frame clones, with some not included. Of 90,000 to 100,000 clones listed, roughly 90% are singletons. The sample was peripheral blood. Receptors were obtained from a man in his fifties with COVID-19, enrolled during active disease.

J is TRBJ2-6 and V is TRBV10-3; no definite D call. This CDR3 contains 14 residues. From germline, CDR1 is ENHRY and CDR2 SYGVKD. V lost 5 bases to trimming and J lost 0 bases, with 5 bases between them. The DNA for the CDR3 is TGTGCCATCAGTCACAGCTCTGGGGCCAACGTCCTGACTTTC. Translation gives CAISHSSGANVLTF.

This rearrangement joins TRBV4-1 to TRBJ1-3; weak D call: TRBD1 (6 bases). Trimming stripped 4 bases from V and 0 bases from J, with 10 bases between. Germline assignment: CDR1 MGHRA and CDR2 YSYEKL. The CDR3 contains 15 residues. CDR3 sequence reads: CASSPRTVSGNTIYF. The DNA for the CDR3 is TGCGCCAGCAGCCCTCGGACAGTCTCTGGAAACACCATATATTTT.

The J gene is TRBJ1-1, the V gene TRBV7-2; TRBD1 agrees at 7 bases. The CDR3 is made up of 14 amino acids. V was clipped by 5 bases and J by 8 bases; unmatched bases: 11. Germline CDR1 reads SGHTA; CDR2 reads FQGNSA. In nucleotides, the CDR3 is TGTGCCAGCAGCCGGACAGGCCTCCCAGGGGAAGCTTTCTTT. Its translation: CASSRTGLPGEAFF.

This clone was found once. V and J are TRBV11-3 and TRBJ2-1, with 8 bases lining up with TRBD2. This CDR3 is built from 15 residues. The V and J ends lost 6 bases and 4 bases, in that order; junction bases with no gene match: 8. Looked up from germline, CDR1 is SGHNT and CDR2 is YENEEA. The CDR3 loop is CASRHSGDSYNEQFF. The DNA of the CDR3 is TGTGCCAGCAGACATAGCGGGGACTCATACAATGAGCAGTTCTTC.

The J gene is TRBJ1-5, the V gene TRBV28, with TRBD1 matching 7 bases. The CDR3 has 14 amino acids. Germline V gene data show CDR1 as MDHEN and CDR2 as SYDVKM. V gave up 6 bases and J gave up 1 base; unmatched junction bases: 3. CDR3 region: CASRWTGSNQPQHF. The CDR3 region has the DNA TGTGCCAGCAGATGGACAGGAAGCAATCAGCCCCAGCATTTT.

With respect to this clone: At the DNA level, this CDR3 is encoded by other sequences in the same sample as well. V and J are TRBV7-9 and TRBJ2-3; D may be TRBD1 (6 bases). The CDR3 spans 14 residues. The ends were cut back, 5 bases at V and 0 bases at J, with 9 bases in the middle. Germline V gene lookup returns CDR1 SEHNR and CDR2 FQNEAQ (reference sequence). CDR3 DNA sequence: TGTGCCAGCAGCCTACAGGGTAGCACAGATACGCAGTATTTT. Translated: CASSLQGSTDTQYF.

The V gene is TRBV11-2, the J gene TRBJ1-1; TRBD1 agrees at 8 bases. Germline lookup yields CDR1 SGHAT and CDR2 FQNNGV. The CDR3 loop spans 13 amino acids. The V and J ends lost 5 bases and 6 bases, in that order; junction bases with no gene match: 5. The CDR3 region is CASSGQGVPEAFF. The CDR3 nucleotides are TGTGCCAGCAGCGGACAGGGTGTCCCTGAAGCTTTCTTT. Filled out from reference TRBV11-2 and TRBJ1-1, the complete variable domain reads EAGVAQSPRYKIIEKRQSVAFWCNPISGHATLYWYQQILGQGPKLLIQFQNNGVVDDSQLPKDRFSAERLKGVDSTLKIQPAKLEDSAVYLCASSGQGVPEAFFGQGTRLTVV.

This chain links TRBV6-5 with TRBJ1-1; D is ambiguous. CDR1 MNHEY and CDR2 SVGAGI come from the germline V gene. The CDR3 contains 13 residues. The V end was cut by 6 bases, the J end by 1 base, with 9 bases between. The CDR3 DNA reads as TGTGCCAGCAGCCTGGCCTCGAACACTGAAGCTTTCTTT. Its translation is CASSLASNTEAFF.

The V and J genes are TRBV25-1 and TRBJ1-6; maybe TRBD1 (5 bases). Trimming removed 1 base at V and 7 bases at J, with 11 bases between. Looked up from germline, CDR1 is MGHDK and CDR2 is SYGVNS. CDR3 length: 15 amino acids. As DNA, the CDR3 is TGTGCCAGCAGTGAATCGGGGGGTGTGAATTCACCCCTCCACTTT. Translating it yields CASSESGGVNSPLHF.

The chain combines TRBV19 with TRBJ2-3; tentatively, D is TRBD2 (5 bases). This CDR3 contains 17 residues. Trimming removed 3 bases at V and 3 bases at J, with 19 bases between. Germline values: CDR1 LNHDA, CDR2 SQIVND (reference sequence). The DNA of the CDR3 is TGTGCCAGTAGTATCCCCCTCGTGGCAGAGGGAACAGATACGCAGTATTTT. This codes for CASSIPLVAEGTDTQYF. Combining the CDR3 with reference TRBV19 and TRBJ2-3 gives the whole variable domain DGGITQSPKYLFRKEGQNVTLSCEQNLNHDAMYWYRQDPGQGLRLIYYSQIVNDFQKGDIAEGYSVSREKKESFPLTVTSAQKNPTAFYLCASSIPLVAEGTDTQYFGPGTRLTVL.

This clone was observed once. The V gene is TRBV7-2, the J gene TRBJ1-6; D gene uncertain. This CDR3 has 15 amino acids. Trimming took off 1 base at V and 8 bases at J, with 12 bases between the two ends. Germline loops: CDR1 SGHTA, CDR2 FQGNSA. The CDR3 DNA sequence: TGTGCCAGCAGCTTAGGTGGCCAGTCGCATTCACCCCTCCACTTT. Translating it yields CASSLGGQSHSPLHF.

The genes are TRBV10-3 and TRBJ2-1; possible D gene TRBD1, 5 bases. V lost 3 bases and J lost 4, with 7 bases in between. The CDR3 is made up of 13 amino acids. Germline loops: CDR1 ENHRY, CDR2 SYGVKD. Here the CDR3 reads CAISEGVYNEQFF. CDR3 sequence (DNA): TGTGCCATCAGTGAAGGGGTATACAATGAGCAGTTCTTC.

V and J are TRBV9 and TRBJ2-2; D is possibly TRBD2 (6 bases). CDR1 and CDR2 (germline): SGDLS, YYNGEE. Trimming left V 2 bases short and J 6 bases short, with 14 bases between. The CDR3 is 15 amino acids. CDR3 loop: CASSVSGARAGELFF. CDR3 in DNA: TGTGCCAGCAGCGTTTCGGGAGCTAGAGCCGGGGAGCTGTTTTTT.

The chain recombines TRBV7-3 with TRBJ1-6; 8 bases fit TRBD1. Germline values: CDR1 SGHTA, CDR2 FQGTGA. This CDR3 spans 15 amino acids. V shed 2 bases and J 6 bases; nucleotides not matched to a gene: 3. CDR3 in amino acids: CASSLDRGINSPLHF. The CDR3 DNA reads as TGTGCCAGCAGCTTAGACAGGGGTATTAATTCACCCCTCCACTTT.

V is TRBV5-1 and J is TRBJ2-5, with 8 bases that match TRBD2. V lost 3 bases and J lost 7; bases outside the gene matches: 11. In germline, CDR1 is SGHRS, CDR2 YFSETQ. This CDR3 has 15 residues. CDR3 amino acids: CASSSERAGVGTQYF. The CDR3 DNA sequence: TGCGCCAGCAGCTCCGAAAGAGCGGGGGTTGGGACCCAGTACTTC.

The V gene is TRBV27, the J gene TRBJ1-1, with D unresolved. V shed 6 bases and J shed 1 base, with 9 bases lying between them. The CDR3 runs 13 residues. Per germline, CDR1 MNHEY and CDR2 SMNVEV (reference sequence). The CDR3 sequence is CASRIMANTEAFF. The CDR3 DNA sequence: TGTGCCAGCAGAATCATGGCGAACACTGAAGCTTTCTTT.

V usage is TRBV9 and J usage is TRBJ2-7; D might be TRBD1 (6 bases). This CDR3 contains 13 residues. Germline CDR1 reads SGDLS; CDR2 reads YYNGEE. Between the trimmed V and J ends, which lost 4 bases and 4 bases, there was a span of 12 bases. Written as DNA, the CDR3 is TGTGCCAGCAGCCCGGGGACACCGTACGAGCAGTACTTC. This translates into CASSPGTPYEQYF. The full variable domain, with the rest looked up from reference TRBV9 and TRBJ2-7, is DSGVTQTPKHLITATGQRVTLRCSPRSGDLSVYWYQQSLDQGLQFLIQYYNGEERAKGNILERFSAQQFPDLHSELNLSSLELGDSALYFCASSPGTPYEQYFGPGTRLTVT.

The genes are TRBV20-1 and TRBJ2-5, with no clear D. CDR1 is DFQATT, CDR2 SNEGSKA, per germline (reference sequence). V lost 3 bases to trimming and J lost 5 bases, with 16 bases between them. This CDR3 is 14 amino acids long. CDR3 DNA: TGCAGTGCTAGTAGTTCGCGTAGTTCTGAGACCCAGTACTTC. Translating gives CSASSSRSSETQYF.

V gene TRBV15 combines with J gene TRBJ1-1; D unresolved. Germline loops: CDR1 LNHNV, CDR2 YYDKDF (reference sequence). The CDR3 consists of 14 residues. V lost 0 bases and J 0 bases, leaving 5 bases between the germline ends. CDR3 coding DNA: TGTGCCACCAGCAGAGATAATATGAACACTGAAGCTTTCTTT. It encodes CATSRDNMNTEAFF.

Here the CDR3 reads CASSLAWTGAWKGTDTQYF. In DNA, the CDR3 is TGTGCCAGCAGCTTGGCATGGACAGGGGCCTGGAAGGGCACAGATACGCAGTATTTT. This rearrangement joins TRBV5-4 to TRBJ2-3; 9 bases fit TRBD1. CDR1 and CDR2 from the germline V gene are SGHNT and YYREEE (reference sequence). V lost 0 bases to trimming and J lost 1 base; unmatched junction nucleotides: 12. CDR3 length: 19 residues.

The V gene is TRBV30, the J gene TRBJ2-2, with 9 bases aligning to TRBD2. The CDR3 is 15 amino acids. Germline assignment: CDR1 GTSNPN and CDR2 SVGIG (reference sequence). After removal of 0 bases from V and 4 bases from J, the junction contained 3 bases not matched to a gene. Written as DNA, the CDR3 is TGTGCCTGGAGTGTACGAGCGGGGGGCACCGGGGAGCTGTTTTTT. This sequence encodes CAWSVRAGGTGELFF.

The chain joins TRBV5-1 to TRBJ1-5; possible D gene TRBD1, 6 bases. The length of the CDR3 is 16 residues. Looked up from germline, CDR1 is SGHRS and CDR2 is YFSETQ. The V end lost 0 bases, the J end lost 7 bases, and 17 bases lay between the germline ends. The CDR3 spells CASSLAGAGAGQPQHF. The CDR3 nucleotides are TGCGCCAGCAGCTTGGCTGGTGCAGGGGCCGGGCAGCCCCAGCATTTT.

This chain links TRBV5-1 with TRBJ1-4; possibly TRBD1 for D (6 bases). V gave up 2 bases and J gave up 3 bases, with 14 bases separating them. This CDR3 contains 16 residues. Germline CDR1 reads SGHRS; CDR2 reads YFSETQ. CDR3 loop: CASSLTQGVSNEKLFF. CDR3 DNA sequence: TGCGCCAGCAGCTTAACACAGGGAGTCTCTAATGAAAAACTGTTTTTT.

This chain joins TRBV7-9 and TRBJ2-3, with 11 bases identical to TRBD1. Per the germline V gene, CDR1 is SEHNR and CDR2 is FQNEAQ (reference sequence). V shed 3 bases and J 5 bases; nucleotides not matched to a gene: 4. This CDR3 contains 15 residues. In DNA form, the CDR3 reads TGTGCCAGCAGCTTCCGGGACAGGGGGAGAGATACGCAGTATTTT. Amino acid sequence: CASSFRDRGRDTQYF. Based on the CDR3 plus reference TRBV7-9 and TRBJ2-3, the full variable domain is DTGVSQNPRHKITKRGQNVTFRCDPISEHNRLYWYRQTLGQGPEFLTYFQNEAQLEKSRLLSDRFSAERPKGSFSTLEIQRTEQGDSAMYLCASSFRDRGRDTQYFGPGTRLTVL.

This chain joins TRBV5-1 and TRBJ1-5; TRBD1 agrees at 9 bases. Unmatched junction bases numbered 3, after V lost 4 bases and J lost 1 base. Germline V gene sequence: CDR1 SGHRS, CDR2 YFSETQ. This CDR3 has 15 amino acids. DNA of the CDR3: TGCGCCAGCAGCCCGGGACAGGGCAGCAATCAGCCCCAGCATTTT. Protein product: CASSPGQGSNQPQHF. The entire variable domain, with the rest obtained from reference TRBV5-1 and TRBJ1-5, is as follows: KAGVTQTPRYLIKTRGQQVTLSCSPISGHRSVSWYQQTPGQGLQFLFEYFSETQRNKGNFPGRFSGRQFSNSRSEMNVSTLELGDSALYLCASSPGQGSNQPQHFGDGTRLSIL.

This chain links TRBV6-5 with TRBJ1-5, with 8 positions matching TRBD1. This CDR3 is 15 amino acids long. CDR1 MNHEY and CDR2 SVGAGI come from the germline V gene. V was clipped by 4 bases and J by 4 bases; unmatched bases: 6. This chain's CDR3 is CASSLGTGNNQPQHF. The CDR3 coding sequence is TGTGCCAGCAGTTTGGGGACAGGCAATAATCAGCCCCAGCATTTT.

CDR3 DNA sequence: TGTGCCAGCAGCCAGGGACACCAAAGGAATAATTCACCCCTCCACTTT. It translates to CASSQGHQRNNSPLHF. The chain combines TRBV6-6 with TRBJ1-6; possible D gene TRBD1, 6 bases. The V end lost 6 bases, the J end lost 5 bases, and 17 bases lay between the germline ends. Germline V gives CDR1 MNHNY, CDR2 SVGAGI (reference sequence). The CDR3 contains 16 residues.